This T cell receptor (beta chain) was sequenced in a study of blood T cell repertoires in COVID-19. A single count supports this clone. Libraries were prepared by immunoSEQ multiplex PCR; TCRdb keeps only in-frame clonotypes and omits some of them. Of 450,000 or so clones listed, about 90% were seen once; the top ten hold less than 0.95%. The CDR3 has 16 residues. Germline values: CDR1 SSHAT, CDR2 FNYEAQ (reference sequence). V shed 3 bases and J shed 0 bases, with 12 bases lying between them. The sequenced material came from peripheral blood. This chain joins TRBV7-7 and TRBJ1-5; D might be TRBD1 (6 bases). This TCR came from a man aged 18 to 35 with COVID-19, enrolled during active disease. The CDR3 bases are TGTGCCAGCAGCTTGAGTCGGACAGATAGCAATCAGCCCCAGCATTTT. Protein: CASSLSRTDSNQPQHF. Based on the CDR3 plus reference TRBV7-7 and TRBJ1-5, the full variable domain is GAGVSQSPRYKVTKRGQDVTLRCDPISSHATLYWYQQALGQGPEFLTYFNYEAQPDKSGLPSDRFSAERPEGSISTLTIQRTEQRDSAMYRCASSLSRTDSNQPQHFGDGTRLSIL.